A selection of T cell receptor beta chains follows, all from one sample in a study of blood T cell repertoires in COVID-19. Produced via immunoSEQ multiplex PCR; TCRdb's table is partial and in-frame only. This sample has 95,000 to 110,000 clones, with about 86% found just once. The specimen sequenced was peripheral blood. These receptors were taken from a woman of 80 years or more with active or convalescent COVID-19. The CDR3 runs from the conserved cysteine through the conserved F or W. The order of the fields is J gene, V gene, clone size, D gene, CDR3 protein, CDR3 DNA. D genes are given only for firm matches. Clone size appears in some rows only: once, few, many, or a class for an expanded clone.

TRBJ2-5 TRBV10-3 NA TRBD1 CAISEAGQGFGMGSEETQYF TGTGCCATCAGTGAGGCGGGACAGGGGTTTGGGATGGGGTCGGAAGAGACCCAGTACTTC
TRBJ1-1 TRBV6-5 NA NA CASSAGTQNTEAFF TGTGCCAGCAGCGCCGGGACACAGAACACTGAAGCTTTCTTT
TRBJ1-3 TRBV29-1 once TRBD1 CSVVDRGNTIYF TGCAGCGTTGTGGACAGGGGAAACACCATATATTTT
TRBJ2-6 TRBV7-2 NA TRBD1 CASRTGFSGANVLTF TGTGCCAGCAGGACAGGGTTCTCTGGGGCCAACGTCCTGACTTTC
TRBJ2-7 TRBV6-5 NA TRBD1 CASRGTGRQYF TGTGCCAGCAGAGGGACAGGGCGGCAGTACTTC
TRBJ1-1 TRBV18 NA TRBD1 CASSLETGDTEAFF TGTGCCAGCTCCCTAGAGACAGGGGACACTGAAGCTTTCTTT
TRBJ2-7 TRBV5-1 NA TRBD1 CASSRKGSGTGNSYEQYF TGCGCCAGCAGCCGGAAAGGGTCAGGGACAGGCAATTCCTACGAGCAGTACTTC
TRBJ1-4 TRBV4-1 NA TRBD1 CASSQDDRGREKLFF TGCGCCAGCAGCCAAGACGACAGGGGACGGGAAAAACTGTTTTTT
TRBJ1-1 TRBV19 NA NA CASRPGQINTEAFF TGTGCCAGTAGACCCGGACAGATAAACACTGAAGCTTTCTTT
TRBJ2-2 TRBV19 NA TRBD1 CASTPPRGRSTGELFF TGTGCCAGTACTCCCCCCAGGGGGCGCAGCACCGGGGAGCTGTTTTTT
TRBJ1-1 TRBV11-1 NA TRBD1 CASSKPPGQRNTEAFF TGTGCCAGCAGCAAACCACCGGGACAGAGGAACACTGAAGCTTTCTTT
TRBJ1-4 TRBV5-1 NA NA CASRRGPQGTTNEKLFF TGCGCCAGCAGACGCGGCCCACAGGGTACAACTAATGAAAAACTGTTTTTT
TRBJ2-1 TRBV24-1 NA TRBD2 CATSGTSVNSYNEQFF TGTGCCACCAGTGGGACTAGCGTGAACTCCTACAATGAGCAGTTCTTC
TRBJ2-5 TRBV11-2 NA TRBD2 CASSASGAGGPWETQYF TGTGCCAGCAGCGCCAGTGGTGCGGGGGGGCCGTGGGAGACCCAGTACTTC
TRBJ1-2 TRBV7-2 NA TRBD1 CASSAQQGGGYGYTF TGTGCCAGCAGCGCGCAACAGGGGGGCGGCTATGGCTACACCTTC
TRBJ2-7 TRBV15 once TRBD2 CATSSHPGLAGVQQYF TGTGCCACCAGCAGCCACCCGGGACTAGCGGGAGTTCAGCAGTACTTC
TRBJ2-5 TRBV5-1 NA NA CASSLAEETQYF TGCGCCAGCAGCTTGGCGGAAGAGACCCAGTACTTC
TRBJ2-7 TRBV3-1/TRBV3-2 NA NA CASSQRIYEQYF TGTGCCAGCAGCCAGCGGATTTACGAGCAGTACTTC
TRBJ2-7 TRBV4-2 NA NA CASSQPGQYEQYF TGTGCCAGCAGCCAACCAGGACAGTACGAGCAGTACTTC
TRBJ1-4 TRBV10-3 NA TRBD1 CAISESQGAEEKLFF TGTGCCATCAGTGAGTCACAGGGGGCGGAAGAAAAACTGTTTTTT
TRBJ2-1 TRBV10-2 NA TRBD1 CASSEGTDYNEQFF TGCGCCAGCAGTGAGGGGACAGATTACAATGAGCAGTTCTTC
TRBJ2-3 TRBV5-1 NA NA CASSFLRPAADTQYF TGCGCCAGCAGCTTCTTGCGCCCAGCGGCAGATACGCAGTATTTT
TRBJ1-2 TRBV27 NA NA CASRRAGVGGYTF TGTGCCAGCAGACGGGCGGGGGTTGGTGGCTACACCTTC
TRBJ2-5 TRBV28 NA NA CASSRLINGGTQYF TGTGCCAGCAGTAGACTCATAAACGGTGGGACCCAGTACTTC
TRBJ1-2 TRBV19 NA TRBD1 CASNLPGQGTYGYTF TGTGCCAGTAACCTACCCGGACAGGGGACCTATGGCTACACCTTC
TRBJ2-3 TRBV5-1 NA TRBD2 CASSLGGSGGRDTQYF TGCGCCAGCAGCTTGGGAGGTAGCGGGGGAAGGGATACGCAGTATTTT
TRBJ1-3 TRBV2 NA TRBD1 CASSFLLGQGSFSGNTIYF TGTGCCAGCAGTTTTCTATTGGGACAGGGCTCATTCTCTGGAAACACCATATATTTT
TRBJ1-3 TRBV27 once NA CASSRITGSSGNTIYF TGTGCCAGCAGCAGGATCACAGGGAGCTCTGGAAACACCATATATTTT